These T cell receptor beta chains were read from a single sample in a study of shared clonotypes between healthy human individuals. The assay was immunoSEQ multiplex PCR, and TCRdb's table has in-frame clones only and misses some. The data show fewer than 3 million clones, 85% to 95% seen once. Sample: naive CD4+ T cells from PBMCs. The source is a young man in good health. Some clones in this sample may be carry-over from other donors' samples. The CDR3 runs from the conserved cysteine through the conserved F or W. D genes are given only for firm matches. Only part of the rows carry a size: once, few, many, or a class if the clone is expanded.

-	TRBJ1-2	-	TRBV6-5	CASSYRGGSEYGYTF	TGTGCCAGCAGTTACCGAGGAGGGAGCGAATATGGCTACACCTTC
-	TRBJ2-1	TRBD2	TRBV7-2	CASSRTGLAANEQFF	TGTGCCAGCAGCCGGACCGGACTAGCGGCGAATGAGCAGTTCTTC
-	TRBJ2-7	TRBD1	TRBV28	CASRRWTGDEQYF	TGTGCCAGCAGGCGGTGGACAGGGGACGAGCAGTACTTC
-	TRBJ1-2	-	TRBV4-2	CASSQVGVSNYGYTF	TGTGCCAGCAGCCAAGTAGGGGTTTCTAACTATGGCTACACCTTC
-	TRBJ2-3	TRBD1	TRBV5-1	CASSLADRGDTQYF	TGCGCCAGCAGCTTGGCGGACAGGGGAGATACGCAGTATTTT
once	TRBJ2-7	-	TRBV7-9	CASSLWGSYEQYF	TGTGCCAGCAGCTTGTGGGGGTCCTACGAGCAGTACTTC
-	TRBJ2-6	TRBD1	TRBV7-8	CASSQGASGANVLTF	TGTGCCAGCAGCCAGGGGGCGTCTGGGGCCAACGTCCTGACTTTC
-	TRBJ2-7	TRBD1	TRBV9	CASSERDRGYEQYF	TGTGCCAGCAGCGAACGGGACAGGGGCTACGAGCAGTACTTC
-	TRBJ1-2	TRBD1	TRBV29-1	CSVARDSGGATDYGYTF	TGCAGCGTAGCTAGAGACTCAGGGGGCGCCACGGACTATGGCTACACCTTC
-	TRBJ2-5	-	TRBV5-1	CASSLSQETQYF	TGCGCCAGCAGCTTAAGCCAAGAGACCCAGTACTTC
-	TRBJ2-2	TRBD1	TRBV6-6	CASSLQGPANTGELFF	TGTGCCAGCAGTCTACAGGGGCCCGCGAACACCGGGGAGCTGTTTTTT
-	TRBJ1-2	-	TRBV5-1	CASSQGSGDGSEGYTF	TGCGCCAGCAGCCAAGGATCGGGGGATGGCTCGGAAGGCTACACCTTC
once	TRBJ1-4	-	TRBV6-5	CASSYLFGSEKLFF	TGTGCCAGCAGTTACCTTTTTGGGAGTGAAAAACTGTTTTTT
-	TRBJ1-1	-	TRBV27	CASSLEGVSGRAFF	TGTGCCAGCAGTTTGGAGGGAGTGTCCGGGAGAGCTTTCTTT
-	TRBJ2-3	-	TRBV12-5	CASGFYETDTQYF	TGTGCTAGTGGTTTTTATGAAACGGATACGCAGTATTTT
-	TRBJ1-5	-	TRBV4-1	CASSHQAVFSNQPQHF	TGCGCCAGCAGCCACCAGGCGGTTTTTAGCAATCAGCCCCAGCATTTT
-	TRBJ1-1	TRBD1	TRBV6-5	CASSGRQGWDTEAFF	TGTGCCAGCAGTGGGAGACAGGGATGGGACACTGAAGCTTTCTTT
-	TRBJ2-5	TRBD2	TRBV28	CASSPGTGGPQETQYF	TGTGCCAGCAGTCCCGGGACGGGGGGACCTCAAGAGACCCAGTACTTC
-	TRBJ2-4	-	TRBV7-9	CASSQRENIQYF	TGTGCCAGCAGCCAAAGAGAAAACATTCAGTACTTC
-	TRBJ1-1	-	TRBV28	CASSFGENTEAFF	TGTGCCAGCAGTTTCGGAGAGAACACTGAAGCTTTCTTT
-	TRBJ1-1	-	TRBV18	CASSPWQGGGTEAFF	TGTGCCAGCTCACCCTGGCAGGGAGGCGGCACTGAAGCTTTCTTT
once	TRBJ2-3	-	TRBV5-5	CASSLVPGAADTQYF	TGTGCCAGCAGCTTGGTCCCAGGGGCTGCAGATACGCAGTATTTT
-	TRBJ2-3	-	TRBV7-3	CASSFSTDTQYF	TGTGCCAGCAGTTTTTCCACAGATACGCAGTATTTT
-	TRBJ2-1	TRBD2	TRBV27	CASRLIGLAGSNEQFF	TGTGCCAGCAGGCTAATCGGGCTAGCGGGCTCCAATGAGCAGTTCTTC
-	TRBJ2-5	-	TRBV11-3	CASSFGGRETQYF	TGTGCCAGCAGCTTTGGGGGGCGTGAGACCCAGTACTTC
-	TRBJ2-5	-	TRBV7-9	CASSYRHRTEEETQYF	TGTGCCAGCAGCTATCGCCATCGGACAGAGGAAGAGACCCAGTACTTC
few	TRBJ2-1	-	TRBV2	CASSEEGAYNEQFF	TGTGCCAGCAGTGAAGAGGGAGCCTACAATGAGCAGTTCTTC
-	TRBJ1-2	-	TRBV2	CASNSPSYNYGYTF	TGTGCCAGCAATTCCCCCAGCTATAACTATGGCTACACCTTC
-	TRBJ2-3	TRBD2	TRBV11-1	CASSPGLAWGTDTQYF	TGTGCCAGCAGCCCGGGACTAGCGTGGGGCACAGATACGCAGTATTTT
once	TRBJ2-5	-	TRBV29-1	CSVVLGRPGETQYF	TGCAGCGTTGTATTGGGACGGCCCGGGGAGACCCAGTACTTC
-	TRBJ2-1	-	TRBV28	CASSSTPGLSSYNEQFF	TGTGCCAGCAGTTCGACACCGGGACTTAGCTCCTACAATGAGCAGTTCTTC
-	TRBJ2-1	-	TRBV9	CASSPTGTWDHNEQFF	TGTGCCAGCAGCCCGACCGGGACTTGGGATCACAATGAGCAGTTCTTC
-	TRBJ2-7	-	TRBV18	CASSPSRQVVPYEQYF	TGTGCCAGCTCACCTTCAAGACAGGTTGTGCCCTACGAGCAGTACTTC
-	TRBJ2-5	TRBD1	TRBV7-9	CASRPITGGETQYF	TGTGCCAGCAGGCCGATTACAGGGGGAGAGACCCAGTACTTC
-	TRBJ2-2	-	TRBV6-5	CASTQENTGELFF	TGTGCCAGCACCCAGGAGAACACCGGGGAGCTGTTTTTT
-	TRBJ2-7	-	TRBV5-5	CASSLVSLEQYF	TGTGCCAGCAGCTTAGTCTCTCTGGAGCAGTACTTC
-	TRBJ1-1	TRBD1	TRBV18	CASSPPNTRTGLTEAFF	TGTGCCAGCTCACCACCAAATACTCGGACAGGGTTGACTGAAGCTTTCTTT
-	TRBJ1-1	-	TRBV28	CASSSISLYEAFF	TGTGCCAGCAGTTCAATTTCTCTTTATGAAGCTTTCTTT
-	TRBJ2-7	TRBD1	TRBV10-3	CAISGSGTGYEQYF	TGTGCCATCAGTGGGTCCGGGACAGGGTACGAGCAGTACTTC
-	TRBJ2-1	TRBD2	TRBV7-7	CASSPVAGSYNEQFF	TGTGCCAGCAGCCCAGTAGCGGGATCCTACAATGAGCAGTTCTTC